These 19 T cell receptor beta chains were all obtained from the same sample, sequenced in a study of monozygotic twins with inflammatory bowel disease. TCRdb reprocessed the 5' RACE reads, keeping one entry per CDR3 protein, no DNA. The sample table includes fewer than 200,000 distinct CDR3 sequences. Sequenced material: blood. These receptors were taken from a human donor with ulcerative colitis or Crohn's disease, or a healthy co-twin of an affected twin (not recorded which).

The CDR3 loop is CASSYQGQGVYEQYF. The genes are TRBV6-5 and TRBJ2-7; the D gene TCRdb calls, TRBD1, cannot be checked with no DNA. Germline V gene lookup returns CDR1 MNHEY and CDR2 SVGAGI. This CDR3 contains 15 residues.

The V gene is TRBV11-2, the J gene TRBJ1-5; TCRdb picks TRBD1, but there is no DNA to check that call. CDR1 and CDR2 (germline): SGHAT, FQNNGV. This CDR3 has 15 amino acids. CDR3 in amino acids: CASSLRARGFEPQHF.

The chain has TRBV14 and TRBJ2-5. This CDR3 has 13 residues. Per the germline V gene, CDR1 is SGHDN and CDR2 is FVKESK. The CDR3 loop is CASSQSTLWTQYF.

The CDR3 loop is CASSFSGTGYEQFF. The chain is built from TRBV5-1 and TRBJ2-1; checking the TCRdb D call of TRBD2 is not possible without DNA. Germline values: CDR1 SGHRS, CDR2 YFSETQ. CDR3 length: 14 amino acids.

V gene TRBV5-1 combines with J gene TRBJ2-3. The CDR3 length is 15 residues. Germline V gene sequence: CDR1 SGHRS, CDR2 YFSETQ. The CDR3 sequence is CASSLNSAVVDTQYF.

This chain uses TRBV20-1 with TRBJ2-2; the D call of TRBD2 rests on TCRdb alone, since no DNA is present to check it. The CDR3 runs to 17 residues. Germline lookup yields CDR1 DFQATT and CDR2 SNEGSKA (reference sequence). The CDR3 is CSARGGKSGSLPGDLFF.

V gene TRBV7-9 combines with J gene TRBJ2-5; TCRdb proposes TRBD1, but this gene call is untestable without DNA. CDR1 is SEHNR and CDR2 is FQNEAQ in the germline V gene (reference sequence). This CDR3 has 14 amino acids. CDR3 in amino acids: CASSSMTGKETQYF.

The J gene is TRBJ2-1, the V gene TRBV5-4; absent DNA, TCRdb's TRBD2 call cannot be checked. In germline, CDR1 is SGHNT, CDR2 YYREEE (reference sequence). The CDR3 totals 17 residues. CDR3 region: CASSGGGLAGDYNEQFF.

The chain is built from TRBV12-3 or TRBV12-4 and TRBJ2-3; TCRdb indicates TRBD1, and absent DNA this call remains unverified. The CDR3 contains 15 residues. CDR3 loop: CASSPRWASTDTQYF.

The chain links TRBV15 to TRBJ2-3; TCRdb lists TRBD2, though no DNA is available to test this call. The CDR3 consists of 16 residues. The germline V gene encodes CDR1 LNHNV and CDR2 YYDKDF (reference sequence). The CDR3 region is CATSLNSGTSLDTQYF.

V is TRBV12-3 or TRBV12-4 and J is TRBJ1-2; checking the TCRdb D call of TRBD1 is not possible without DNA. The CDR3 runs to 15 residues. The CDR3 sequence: CASSSRTGGRYGYTF.

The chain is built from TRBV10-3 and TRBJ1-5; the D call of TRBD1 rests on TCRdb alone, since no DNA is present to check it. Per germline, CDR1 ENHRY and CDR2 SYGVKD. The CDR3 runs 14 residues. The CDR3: CAISPGAANQPQHF.

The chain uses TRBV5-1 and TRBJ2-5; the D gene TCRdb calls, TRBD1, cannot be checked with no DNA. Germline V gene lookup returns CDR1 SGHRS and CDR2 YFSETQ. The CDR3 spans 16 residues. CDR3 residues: CASSLAGQGQQETQYF. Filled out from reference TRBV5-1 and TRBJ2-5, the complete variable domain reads KAGVTQTPRYLIKTRGQQVTLSCSPISGHRSVSWYQQTPGQGLQFLFEYFSETQRNKGNFPGRFSGRQFSNSRSEMNVSTLELGDSALYLCASSLAGQGQQETQYFGPGTRLLVL.

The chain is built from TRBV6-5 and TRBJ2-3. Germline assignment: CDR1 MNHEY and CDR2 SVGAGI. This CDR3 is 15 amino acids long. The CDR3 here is CASSYGVTSTDTQYF.

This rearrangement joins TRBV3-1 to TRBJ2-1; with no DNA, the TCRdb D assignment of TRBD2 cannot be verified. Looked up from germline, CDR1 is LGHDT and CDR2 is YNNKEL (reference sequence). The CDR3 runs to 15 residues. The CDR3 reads CASSPPTSGRGEQFF.

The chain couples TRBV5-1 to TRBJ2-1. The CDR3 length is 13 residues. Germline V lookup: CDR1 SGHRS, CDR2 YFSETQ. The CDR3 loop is CASSLQGLDEQFF.

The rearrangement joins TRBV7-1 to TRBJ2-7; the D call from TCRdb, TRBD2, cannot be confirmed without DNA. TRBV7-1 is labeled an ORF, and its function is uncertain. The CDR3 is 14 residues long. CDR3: CASTLRGEGYEQYF.

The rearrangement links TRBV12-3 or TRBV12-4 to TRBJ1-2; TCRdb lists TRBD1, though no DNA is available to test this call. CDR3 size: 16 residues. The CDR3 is CASSPPGGGAYYGYTF.

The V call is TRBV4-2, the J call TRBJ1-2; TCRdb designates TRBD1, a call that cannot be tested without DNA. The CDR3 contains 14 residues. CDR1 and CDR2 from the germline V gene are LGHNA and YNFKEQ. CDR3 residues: CASSGTGGNYGYTF.